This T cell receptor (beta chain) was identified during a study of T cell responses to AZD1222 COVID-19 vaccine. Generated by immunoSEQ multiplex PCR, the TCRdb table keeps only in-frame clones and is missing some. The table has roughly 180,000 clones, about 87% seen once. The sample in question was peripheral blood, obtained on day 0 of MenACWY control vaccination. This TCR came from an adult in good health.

CDR3 in amino acids: CASSVLDGTDTQYF. For the CDR3, the DNA is TGTGCCAGCAGCGTACTTGACGGCACAGATACGCAGTATTTT. The genes are TRBV5-4 and TRBJ2-3; D is unclear. Between the trimmed V and J ends, which lost 4 bases and 1 base, there was a span of 10 bases. Germline V lookup: CDR1 SGHNT, CDR2 YYREEE (reference sequence). This CDR3 contains 14 residues.